This entry features one TCR beta chain sequence. The data are from a study of cytomegalovirus exposure and HLA in healthy donors. Trimming cost V 9 bases and J 0 bases; bases outside gene matches: 4. This CDR3 comprises 14 residues. Germline V gene lookup returns CDR1 MNHEY and CDR2 SMNVEV (reference sequence). PCR amplification relied on 60 Vbeta primers (plus 13 Jbeta primers). Per the study methods: Unique TCR beta chains totaled roughly 80 million in a later count, with around 11 million of them shared. Profiled with immunoSEQ multiplex PCR; TCRdb holds only in-frame clones, not every one. V, J and clone size are taken as reported in that table, and D and trimming were inferred from the DNA itself. The data show 130,000 to 150,000 clones, with roughly 80% seen just once and roughly 2.8% held by the top ten.

The sequenced sample was PBMCs. The clonotype was recovered from a woman aged 25 to 39 in good health and CMV-seronegative. V usage is TRBV27 and J usage is TRBJ2-2; TRBD2 matches at 7 bases. The CDR3: CARRTRSNTGELFF. The CDR3 coding sequence is TGTGCCAGGAGGACTAGATCGAACACCGGGGAGCTGTTTTTT.